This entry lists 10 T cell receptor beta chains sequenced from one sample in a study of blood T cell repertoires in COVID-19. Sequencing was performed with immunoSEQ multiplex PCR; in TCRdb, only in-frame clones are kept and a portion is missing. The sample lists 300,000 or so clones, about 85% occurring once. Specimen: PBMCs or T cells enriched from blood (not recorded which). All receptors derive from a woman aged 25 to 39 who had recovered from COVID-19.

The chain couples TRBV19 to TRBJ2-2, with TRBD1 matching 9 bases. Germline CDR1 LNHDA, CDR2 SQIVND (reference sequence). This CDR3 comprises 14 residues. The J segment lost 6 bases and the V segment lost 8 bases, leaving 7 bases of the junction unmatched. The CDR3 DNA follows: TGTGCCAGTGTGAGACAGGGGGTGCCCGGGGAGCTGTTTTTT. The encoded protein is CASVRQGVPGELFF.

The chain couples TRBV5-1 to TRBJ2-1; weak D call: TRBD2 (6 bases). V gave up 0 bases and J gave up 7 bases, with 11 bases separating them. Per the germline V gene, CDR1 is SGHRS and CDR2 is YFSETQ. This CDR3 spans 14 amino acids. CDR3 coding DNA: TGCGCCAGCAGCTTGGCCGGCGGGGATAATGAGCAGTTCTTC. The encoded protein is CASSLAGGDNEQFF.

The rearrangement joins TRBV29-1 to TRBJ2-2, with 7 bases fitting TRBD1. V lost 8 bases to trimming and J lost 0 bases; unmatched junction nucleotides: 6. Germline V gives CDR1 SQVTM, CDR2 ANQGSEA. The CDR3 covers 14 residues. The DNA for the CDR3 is TGCAGCACCCGACAGGGAACGAACACCGGGGAGCTGTTTTTT. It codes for CSTRQGTNTGELFF.

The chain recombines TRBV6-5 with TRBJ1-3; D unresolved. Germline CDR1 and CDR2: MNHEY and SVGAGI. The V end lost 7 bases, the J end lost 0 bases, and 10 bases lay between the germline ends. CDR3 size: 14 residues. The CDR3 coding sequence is TGTGCCAGCATTAGAGGCTACTCTGGAAACACCATATATTTT. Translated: CASIRGYSGNTIYF.

CDR3 protein: CASSRTGGGETQYF. The CDR3 DNA sequence: TGTGCCAGCTCACGGACAGGGGGCGGAGAGACCCAGTACTTC. J is TRBJ2-5 and V is TRBV18; 11 bases line up with TRBD1. This CDR3 contains 14 residues. Germline V gene sequence: CDR1 KGHSH, CDR2 LQKENI. With 4 bases clipped from V and 4 bases from J, the junction kept 2 bases outside the gene matches.

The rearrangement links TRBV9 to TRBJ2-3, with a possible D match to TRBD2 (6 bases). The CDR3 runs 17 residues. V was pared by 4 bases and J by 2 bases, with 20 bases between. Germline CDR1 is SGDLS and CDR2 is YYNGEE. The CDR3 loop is CASSPTPTAGITDTQYF. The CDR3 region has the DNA TGTGCCAGCAGCCCCACCCCAACGGCGGGGATCACAGATACGCAGTATTTT.

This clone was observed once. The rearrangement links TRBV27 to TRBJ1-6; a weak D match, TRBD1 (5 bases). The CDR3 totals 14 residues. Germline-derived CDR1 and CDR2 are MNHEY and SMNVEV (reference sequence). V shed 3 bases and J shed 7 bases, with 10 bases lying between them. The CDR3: CASSFGQGNSPLHF. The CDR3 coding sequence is TGTGCCAGCAGTTTTGGGCAGGGAAATTCACCCCTCCACTTT.

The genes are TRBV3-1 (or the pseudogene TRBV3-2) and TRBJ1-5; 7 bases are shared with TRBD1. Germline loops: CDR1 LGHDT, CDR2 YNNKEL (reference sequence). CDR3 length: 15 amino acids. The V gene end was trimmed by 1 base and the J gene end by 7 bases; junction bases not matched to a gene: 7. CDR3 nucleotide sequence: TGTGCCAGCAGCCAAGGACAGGGCGCGCCGCAGCCCCAGCATTTT. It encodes CASSQGQGAPQPQHF.

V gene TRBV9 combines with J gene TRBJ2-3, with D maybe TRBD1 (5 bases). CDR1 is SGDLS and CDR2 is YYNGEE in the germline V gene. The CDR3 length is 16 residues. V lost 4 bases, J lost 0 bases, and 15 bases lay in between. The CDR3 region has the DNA TGTGCCAGCAGCCTTGGGGCCGGTACTAGCACAGATACGCAGTATTTT. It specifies CASSLGAGTSTDTQYF.

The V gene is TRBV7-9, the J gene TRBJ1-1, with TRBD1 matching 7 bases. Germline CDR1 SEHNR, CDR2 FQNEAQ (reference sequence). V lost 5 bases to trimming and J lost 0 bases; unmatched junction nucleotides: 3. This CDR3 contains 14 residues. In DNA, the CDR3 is TGTGCCAGCAGCCGGGGACAGCTGAACACTGAAGCTTTCTTT. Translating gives CASSRGQLNTEAFF.